The next 20 T cell receptor beta chains were all read from a single sample in a study of T-cell reconstitution after alpha-beta-depleted transplantation in children. The authors prepared the TCRbeta library with unique molecular identifiers. TCRdb used MiXCR to reprocess the PCR reads, holding one entry per CDR3 protein. The table has about 240,000 distinct CDR3 sequences, approximately 12% seen once. Sequencing used PBMCs from the stem cell graft donor, obtained from the stem cell graft. The receptor source for this set is a human donor who donated a stem cell graft to a child with acute lymphoblastic leukemia.

This clonotype has at least ten counts. V and J are TRBV20-1 and TRBJ2-3, with D possibly being TRBD1 (6 bases). V was trimmed by 4 bases and J by 4 bases, leaving 9 bases between them. The CDR3 covers 12 residues. Germline V gene sequence: CDR1 DFQATT, CDR2 SNEGSKA (reference sequence). CDR3 residues: CSATGAADTQYF. In DNA form, the CDR3 reads TGCAGTGCTACAGGGGCGGCAGATACGCAGTATTTT.

On this clonotype itself: A much larger clonotype is one base distant, so this may be a read error. The chain carries TRBV3-1 and TRBJ2-1; TRBD1 is a possible D gene (5 bases). Per germline, CDR1 LGHDT and CDR2 YNNKEL (reference sequence). The CDR3 runs 16 residues. The CDR3 loop is CACSQSTPGWRNEQFF. Written as DNA, the CDR3 is TGTGCCTGCAGCCAATCAACGCCAGGGTGGCGCAATGAGCAGTTCTTC.

This clonotype was found many times. The rearrangement uses TRBV19 and TRBJ2-5; the match to TRBD1 covers 8 bases. The germline V gene encodes CDR1 LNHDA and CDR2 SQIVND (reference sequence). The CDR3 spans 16 residues. Losses at the gene ends were 6 bases for V and 0 bases for J; bases not matched to a gene: 9. The CDR3 DNA reads TGTGCCAGTAGCCTAGGACAGGGACTGTACCAAGAGACCCAGTACTTC. Encoded protein: CASSLGQGLYQETQYF.

Only a few counts were recorded for this clonotype. At one end, the junction sequence differs from germline, possibly due to a read error. CDR3 sequence: CASSRSGGPSGANGLTF. As DNA, the CDR3 is TGTGCCAGCAGCCGAAGCGGGGGGCCCTCTGGGGCCAACGGCCTGACTTTC. The rearrangement uses TRBV7-9 and TRBJ2-6; 9 bases align to TRBD2. The CDR3 has 17 amino acids. Germline CDR1 SEHNR, CDR2 FQNEAQ (reference sequence).

This clonotype was counted many times. The chain combines TRBV20-1 with TRBJ1-1; possible D gene TRBD1, 5 bases. This CDR3 has 14 amino acids. Germline V gene sequence: CDR1 DFQATT, CDR2 SNEGSKA (reference sequence). V was cut by 4 bases and J by 1 base, with 13 bases left in between. CDR3 loop: CSAKTTVRNTEAFF. The CDR3 bases are TGCAGTGCTAAGACGACAGTGAGGAACACTGAAGCTTTCTTT.

Many counts were recorded for this clonotype. This chain connects TRBV5-1 to TRBJ2-1; D tentatively fits TRBD1 or TRBD2 (5 bases each). The germline CDR1 and CDR2 sequences are SGHRS and YFSETQ. This CDR3 has 15 residues. Trimming stripped 1 base from V and 6 bases from J, with 14 bases between. Written as DNA, the CDR3 is TGCGCCAGCAGCTTGAAGGAGGACATCCGCAATGAGCAGTTCTTC. Amino acid sequence: CASSLKEDIRNEQFF.

The rearrangement uses TRBV5-1 and TRBJ2-6; no definite D call. Trimming left V 4 bases short and J 0 bases short, with 11 bases between. CDR3 length: 16 residues. In germline, CDR1 is SGHRS, CDR2 YFSETQ. The CDR3 DNA follows: TGCGCCAGCAGCAGTTACTGGAGCTCTGGGGCCAACGTCCTGACTTTC. This encodes CASSSYWSSGANVLTF.

This clonotype was counted many times. This rearrangement joins TRBV9 to TRBJ2-5; TRBD2 aligns across 7 bases. The CDR3 has 15 amino acids. V lost 0 bases, J lost 0 bases, and 2 bases stayed unmatched. The V gene's germline CDR1 is SGDLS and CDR2 YYNGEE. In nucleotides, the CDR3 is TGTGCCAGCAGCGTAGAAGCGGGGTACCAAGAGACCCAGTACTTC. Protein: CASSVEAGYQETQYF. The variable domain in full, completed from reference TRBV9 and TRBJ2-5, reads DSGVTQTPKHLITATGQRVTLRCSPRSGDLSVYWYQQSLDQGLQFLIQYYNGEERAKGNILERFSAQQFPDLHSELNLSSLELGDSALYFCASSVEAGYQETQYFGPGTRLLVL.

This clonotype has ten or more counts. The genes are TRBV5-6 and TRBJ2-1; TRBD2 is a possible D gene (5 bases). The CDR3 covers 17 residues. Trimming took off 4 bases at V and 1 base at J, with 18 bases between the two ends. Germline-derived CDR1 and CDR2 are SGHDT and YYEEEE. For the CDR3, the DNA is TGTGCCAGCAGCGGAAGGCCGACTATCCCATCCTACAATGAGCAGTTCTTC. Translated: CASSGRPTIPSYNEQFF.

The sample holds a few counts of this clonotype. The chain is built from TRBV7-2 and TRBJ2-1, with a tentative D call TRBD2 (6 bases). The CDR3 is 13 amino acids. The germline CDR1 and CDR2 sequences are SGHTA and FQGNSA. Trimming removed 5 bases from V and 8 bases from J, with 13 bases in between. The CDR3 DNA reads as TGTGCCAGCAGCCGACCTAGCGTCCATGAGCAGTTCTTC. It specifies CASSRPSVHEQFF.

This clonotype was observed many times. The chain uses TRBV25-1 and TRBJ1-3; the D is unclear. Germline V gene data show CDR1 as MGHDK and CDR2 as SYGVNS. The CDR3 runs 16 residues. Deletions cut 7 bases from V and 1 base from J, with 17 bases between. CDR3 sequence (DNA): TGTGCCAGCATGGACGGACGGATCATATCTGGAAACACCATATATTTT. Its translation is CASMDGRIISGNTIYF.

This clonotype was recorded many times. This chain uses TRBV28 with TRBJ1-5; D call uncertain. Trimming left V 6 bases short and J 2 bases short, with 8 bases between. From germline, CDR1 is MDHEN and CDR2 SYDVKM. The CDR3 is 13 residues long. The chain's CDR3 is CASSLTGNQPQHF. CDR3 nucleotide sequence: TGTGCCAGCAGCTTGACTGGCAATCAGCCCCAGCATTTT.

Concerning this clonotype itself: Being one base from a much bigger clone, this may be a read error. J is TRBJ2-5 and V is TRBV6-5, with a weak D call TRBD2 (5 bases). The V gene's germline CDR1 is MNHEY and CDR2 SVGAGI. The CDR3 totals 15 residues. The CDR3 reads CASSFERSYQEAQYF. CDR3 DNA sequence: TGTGCCAGCAGTTTCGAGCGGAGCTACCAAGAGGCCCAGTACTTC.

Ten or more counts support this clonotype. The rearrangement uses TRBV5-1 and TRBJ1-1, with D tentatively TRBD1 (5 bases). Trimming took 6 bases from V and 0 from J, leaving 9 bases between them. Per germline, CDR1 SGHRS and CDR2 YFSETQ. CDR3 length equals 13 residues. The CDR3 region has the DNA TGCGCCAGCATGGGACCCATGAACACTGAAGCTTTCTTT. Protein: CASMGPMNTEAFF.

This clonotype has a count of ten or more. The chain couples TRBV29-1 to TRBJ2-6, with 9 bases aligning to TRBD1. Per the germline V gene, CDR1 is SQVTM and CDR2 is ANQGSEA. The V and J ends lost 0 bases and 17 bases, in that order; junction bases with no gene match: 11. The CDR3 covers 14 residues. The DNA for the CDR3 is TGCAGCGTTGAAGAATCTGGGACAGGGAACCACGTGACTTTC. Its translation is CSVEESGTGNHVTF.

The table lists this clonotype with many counts. The chain uses TRBV7-8 and TRBJ1-2, with TRBD1 as a possible D gene (6 bases). Germline V CDR1 and CDR2: SGHVS, FQNEAQ. Trimming cost V 3 bases and J 8 bases, with 16 bases left between them. This CDR3 has 14 residues. CDR3 coding DNA: TGTGCCAGCAGCTTTCAACAGGGTATAGAAGGCTACACCTTC. Translated, it gives CASSFQQGIEGYTF.

This clonotype was detected ten times or more. This chain joins TRBV29-1 and TRBJ2-7, with D possibly matching TRBD1 (5 bases). V gave up 1 base and J gave up 2 bases, with 12 bases separating them. Germline lookup yields CDR1 SQVTM and CDR2 ANQGSEA. This CDR3 has 14 amino acids. CDR3 sequence (DNA): TGCAGCGTTGAAGGAGACAGTTCCACCTACGAGCAGTACTTC. Its translation: CSVEGDSSTYEQYF.

This clonotype was recorded many times. The rearrangement uses TRBV29-1 and TRBJ1-1; 7 nucleotides match TRBD1. Germline-derived CDR1 and CDR2 are SQVTM and ANQGSEA. This CDR3 has 13 amino acids. J gave up 1 base and V 7 bases, and 6 bases lay outside the gene matches. This CDR3 reads CSGLQGTNTEAFF. In DNA form, the CDR3 reads TGCAGCGGCCTACAGGGGACGAACACTGAAGCTTTCTTT. The full variable domain, in which reference TRBV29-1 and TRBJ1-1 provide the parts outside the CDR3, is SAVISQKPSRDICQRGTSLTIQCQVDSQVTMMFWYRQQPGQSLTLIATANQGSEATYESGFVIDKFPISRPNLTFSTLTVSNMSPEDSSIYLCSGLQGTNTEAFFGQGTRLTVV.

This clonotype was found many times. The CDR3 loop is CASSPRTGVQETQYF. CDR3 sequence (DNA): TGTGCCAGCAGCCCTCGAACGGGAGTACAAGAGACCCAGTACTTC. The chain employs TRBV13 and TRBJ2-5; a weak D match, TRBD2 (6 bases). The germline CDR1 and CDR2 sequences are PRHDT and FYEKMQ (reference sequence). Trimming pared 5 bases from V and 2 bases from J, leaving 15 bases between. The CDR3 totals 15 residues.

There are many counts of this clonotype. The V call is TRBV4-3, the J call TRBJ2-1; 11 positions agree with TRBD2. Germline V lookup: CDR1 LGHNA, CDR2 YSLEER. The CDR3 has 16 residues. The J segment lost 6 bases and the V segment lost 1 base, leaving 5 bases of the junction unmatched. Here the CDR3 reads CASSQGLAGWGNEQFF. CDR3 sequence (DNA): TGCGCCAGCAGCCAAGGACTAGCGGGATGGGGCAATGAGCAGTTCTTC.